This T cell receptor beta chain appears in the sequencing data of a study of blood T cell repertoires in COVID-19. Grouping used clinical history reported by participants in a survey and questionnaire. Cohort 3 recovered donors had two negative PCRs, clearance, or symptom resolution. How the authors handled the data: Nucleated cell number was recorded as an estimate derived from reference gene primer amplification. Profiled with immunoSEQ multiplex PCR; TCRdb holds only in-frame clones, not every one. Clone size and V and J calls were adopted from that table, with D and trimming inferred from the DNA. The repertoire holds about 250,000 clones, with around 84% as singletons. CDR3 length equals 13 residues. Germline assignment: CDR1 LNHDA and CDR2 SQIVND (reference sequence). The V end lost 6 bases, the J end lost 3 bases, and 11 bases lay between the germline ends.

What was sequenced was PBMCs or T cells enriched from blood (not recorded which). This receptor was obtained from a young man who had recovered from COVID-19. The rearrangement links TRBV19 to TRBJ1-1, with a possible D match to TRBD1 (5 bases). The CDR3 reads CASRNRGDTEAFF. The CDR3 coding sequence is TGTGCCAGTAGGAATCGGGGGGACACTGAAGCTTTCTTT.